The following is a T cell receptor (beta chain) sequence with its context. Its target is unknown. The table came from immunoSEQ multiplex PCR; TCRdb's copy has only in-frame clones and leaves some out. The sample lists more than 9,500 clones; about 90% were seen once. The germline V gene encodes CDR1 MDHEN and CDR2 SYDVKM. CDR3 length equals 13 residues. Trimming pared 3 bases from V and 2 bases from J, leaving 8 bases between. CFSE-labeled sorted T cells met regulatory or mature dendritic cells for approximately 5 days. The data are from a study of regulatory dendritic cells for organ transplantation. Overall study findings and caveats: Memory T cells were less diverse than naive, with memory CD8+ most oligoclonal. The authors noted considerable between-person heterogeneity in alloreactive memory CD8+ cells. Of resting T cell subsets, memory CD8+ had the most alloreactive clonotypes.

This receptor was taken from a human donor in good health. V is TRBV28 and J is TRBJ2-7, with D possibly TRBD2 on 5 matching bases. The specimen sequenced was naive CD8+ T cells from blood cultured with regulatory dendritic cells. Subset: CD45RA+ naive T cells. CDR3 in amino acids: CASSFPAAYEQYF. The CDR3 DNA follows: TGTGCCAGCAGTTTTCCAGCGGCCTACGAGCAGTACTTC.